The 25 T cell receptor beta chains reported below all come from one sample, sequenced in a study of post-analysis software for immune sequencing data. General observations from the study: Roughly 5 TRBV segments, TRBV5-6, TRBV5-1 and TRBV20-1 among them, were found more frequent in patients than controls.

Unique molecular identifiers featured in each of the TCR beta cDNA libraries. TCRdb re-called the PCR reads through MiXCR, storing one row per CDR3 protein. The sample gives hundreds of thousands of distinct CDR3 sequences, roughly three fifths of which show up once; about 11% is in the top ten. No antigens are known for them. The sequenced sample was blood. The receptor set was obtained from a girl aged 2-10 years with multiple sclerosis.

This clonotype was observed a few times. CDR3: CSARSVTLYEQYF. For the CDR3, the DNA is TGCAGTGCTAGATCCGTAACCCTATACGAGCAGTACTTC. The chain combines TRBV20-1 with TRBJ2-7; unclear D gene. From germline, CDR1 is DFQATT and CDR2 SNEGSKA (reference sequence). The V and J ends lost 2 bases and 4 bases respectively, with 12 bases between them. The CDR3 has 13 residues.

V usage is TRBV20-1 and J usage is TRBJ1-1; D may be TRBD1 (6 bases). The germline V and J ends were trimmed by 0 bases and 1 base, with 15 bases remaining between them. The CDR3 sequence is 16 residues long. Per germline, CDR1 DFQATT and CDR2 SNEGSKA (reference sequence). CDR3 coding DNA: TGCAGTGCTAGAGACCCCCAAGGGGGTAAGAACACTGAAGCTTTCTTT. Amino acid sequence: CSARDPQGGKNTEAFF.

The CDR3 spells CASSLGTGKTDTQYF. CDR3 in DNA: TGTGCCAGCAGCTTAGGGACAGGGAAGACAGATACGCAGTATTTT. The chain recombines TRBV7-8 with TRBJ2-3; 8 bases align to TRBD1. After removal of 1 base from V and 3 bases from J, the junction contained 3 bases not matched to a gene. Germline V CDR1 and CDR2: SGHVS, FQNEAQ. The CDR3 runs to 15 residues.

This chain uses TRBV10-3 with TRBJ2-3; a weak D match, TRBD2 (6 bases). Between the trimmed V and J ends, which lost 7 bases and 5 bases, there was a span of 10 bases. Germline CDR1 is ENHRY and CDR2 is SYGVKD. The CDR3 is 12 amino acids. CDR3 DNA sequence: TGTGCCATCACCGGGGGAGGAGATACGCAGTATTTT. It translates to CAITGGGDTQYF.

This clonotype appeared a few times. The chain uses TRBV4-1 and TRBJ2-1; perhaps TRBD1 as D (5 bases). The CDR3 is made up of 15 amino acids. The V gene's germline CDR1 is MGHRA and CDR2 YSYEKL. V dropped 5 bases and J dropped 9 bases, with 20 bases sitting between them. This CDR3 is CASSEVAGKRSEQFF. The CDR3 region has the DNA TGCGCCAGCAGCGAAGTCGCAGGGAAAAGAAGTGAGCAGTTCTTC.

V gene TRBV5-1 combines with J gene TRBJ2-2; the D is unclear. V lost 4 bases and J lost 8, with 12 bases in between. From germline, CDR1 is SGHRS and CDR2 YFSETQ. This CDR3 has 13 amino acids. This CDR3 is CASSNSEEGELFF. The CDR3 coding sequence is TGCGCCAGCAGCAACTCCGAGGAAGGGGAGCTGTTTTTT.

The chain joins TRBV2 to TRBJ1-5; 9 bases line up with TRBD1. Unmatched junction bases numbered 8, after V lost 6 bases and J lost 5 bases. The germline V gene has CDR1 SNHLY and CDR2 FYNNEI. The CDR3 covers 15 residues. CDR3 region: CASSPGTGRYQPQHF. CDR3 coding DNA: TGTGCCAGCAGCCCCGGGACAGGGAGATATCAGCCCCAGCATTTT.

The CDR3 loop reads CASETSGSDEQFF. Here the CDR3 DNA reads TGTGCCAGCGAAACTAGCGGGAGCGATGAGCAGTTCTTC. The gene calls are TRBV6-6 and TRBJ2-1; 11 bases line up with TRBD2. CDR1 and CDR2 (germline): MNHNY, SVGAGI (reference sequence). CDR3 size: 13 residues. J was trimmed by 8 bases and V by 8 bases; bases with no gene match: 5.

This chain links TRBV12-3 or TRBV12-4 with TRBJ2-3; 9 nucleotides align to TRBD2. CDR3 size: 15 residues. Losses at the gene ends were 5 bases for V and 3 bases for J; bases not matched to a gene: 6. The CDR3: CASSLLAGETDTQYF. The CDR3 DNA reads as TGTGCCAGCAGTCTTTTAGCGGGGGAGACAGATACGCAGTATTTT.

The V and J genes are TRBV12-3 or TRBV12-4 and TRBJ1-5, with a possible D match to TRBD1 (5 bases). V lost 2 bases and J 2 bases, leaving 7 bases between the germline ends. The CDR3 sequence is 14 residues long. The CDR3 bases are TGTGCCAGCAGTTTAAAAGGGGGCAATCAGCCCCAGCATTTT. Amino acid sequence: CASSLKGGNQPQHF.

CDR3 sequence: CASSSSGTEAFF. The DNA for the CDR3 is TGTGCCAGCAGTTCCTCAGGGACAGAAGCTTTCTTT. The chain links TRBV12-3 or TRBV12-4 to TRBJ1-1; a possible D gene is TRBD1 (6 bases). Trimming shortened V by 4 bases and J by 8 bases, and 11 bases separated the two germline ends. The CDR3 is made up of 12 amino acids.

There are a few counts of this clonotype. The genes are TRBV5-1 and TRBJ2-4, with D perhaps matching TRBD2 (5 bases). This CDR3 comprises 13 residues. Germline V gene lookup returns CDR1 SGHRS and CDR2 YFSETQ. V lost 2 bases and J 7 bases, leaving 10 bases between the germline ends. The CDR3 DNA reads TGCGCCAGCAGCTTAGGTGGGAGTAACATTCAGTACTTC. This codes for CASSLGGSNIQYF.

The chain joins TRBV15 to TRBJ2-4, with D tentatively TRBD1 (5 bases). V was pared by 6 bases and J by 9 bases, with 24 bases between. This CDR3 is 16 amino acids long. Germline CDR1 reads LNHNV; CDR2 reads YYDKDF (reference sequence). The CDR3: CATRGPDTVATRIQYF. Written as DNA, the CDR3 is TGTGCCACCAGGGGGCCGGATACTGTGGCCACCCGCATTCAGTACTTC.

CDR3: CASTWDSQETQYF. For the CDR3, the DNA is TGTGCCAGCACTTGGGACAGCCAAGAGACCCAGTACTTC. The rearrangement links TRBV12-3 or TRBV12-4 to TRBJ2-5, with 7 positions matching TRBD1. The CDR3 length is 13 residues. With V trimmed by 7 bases and J by 1 base, 3 bases remained unmatched.

The V call is TRBV29-1, the J call TRBJ1-4; 8 bases map to TRBD1. Trimming took 6 bases from V and 8 from J; bases not matched to a gene: 11. In germline, CDR1 is SQVTM, CDR2 ANQGSEA. CDR3 size: 14 residues. CDR3 DNA: TGCAGCGTACAGGACAGGGCTGGATACGAAAAACTGTTTTTT. Translating gives CSVQDRAGYEKLFF.

This clonotype was detected a few times. The J gene is TRBJ2-2, the V gene TRBV29-1; TRBD2 matches at 13 bases. CDR1 is SQVTM and CDR2 is ANQGSEA in the germline V gene. CDR3 length: 14 residues. With V trimmed by 7 bases and J by 6 bases, 5 bases remained unmatched. CDR3 bases: TGCAGCGCTCGGACTAGCGGGAGAGCCGGGGAGCTGTTTTTT. It translates to CSARTSGRAGELFF.

The chain has TRBV5-1 and TRBJ2-5; 8 bases fit TRBD1. V gave up 7 bases and J gave up 4 bases; unmatched junction bases: 12. Germline V gene data show CDR1 as SGHRS and CDR2 as YFSETQ. CDR3 length: 15 amino acids. This chain's CDR3 is CASGGTGRAIETQYF. The CDR3, as DNA: TGCGCCAGCGGGGGGACAGGCCGCGCAATAGAGACCCAGTACTTC.

The V and J genes are TRBV12-3 or TRBV12-4 and TRBJ1-5; 7 bases are shared with TRBD1. Losses at the gene ends were 0 bases for V and 7 bases for J; bases not matched to a gene: 9. There are 16 residues in the CDR3. The CDR3 region is CASSLARAGGHQPQHF. The CDR3 DNA reads TGTGCCAGCAGTTTAGCGCGTGCAGGGGGTCACCAGCCCCAGCATTTT.

The chain recombines TRBV6-5 with TRBJ2-3, with TRBD1 matching over 7 bases. This CDR3 is 15 amino acids long. Per the germline V gene, CDR1 is MNHEY and CDR2 is SVGAGI. The J segment lost 2 bases and the V segment lost 6 bases, leaving 8 bases of the junction unmatched. The DNA of the CDR3 is TGTGCCAGCAGCCCGGGACAGAGATACACAGATACGCAGTATTTT. Encoded protein: CASSPGQRYTDTQYF.

The chain employs TRBV4-1 and TRBJ2-1; TRBD2 is a possible D gene (5 bases). This CDR3 has 16 residues. Trimming pared 4 bases from V and 0 bases from J, leaving 13 bases between. CDR1 MGHRA and CDR2 YSYEKL come from the germline V gene. CDR3 bases: TGCGCCAGCAGCCCCAGAACGGGGAGCTCCTACAATGAGCAGTTCTTC. It is translated as CASSPRTGSSYNEQFF.

The chain is built from TRBV24-1 and TRBJ2-3; TRBD1 matches at 8 bases. This CDR3 has 16 residues. Germline V lookup: CDR1 KGHDR, CDR2 SFDVKD. The ends lost 3 bases at V and 5 bases at J; junction bases unmatched: 9. For the CDR3, the DNA is TGTGCCACCAGTGATGGACAGGGTATCCTGCAAGATACGCAGTATTTT. Translating gives CATSDGQGILQDTQYF.

The chain links TRBV29-1 to TRBJ2-1, with 11 bases aligning to TRBD2. V trimming: 5 bases; J trimming: 0 bases; junction bases outside the gene matches: 3. This CDR3 is built from 15 residues. The V gene's germline CDR1 is SQVTM and CDR2 ANQGSEA. CDR3 in amino acids: CSVRGLADSYNEQFF. The CDR3 nucleotides are TGCAGCGTTCGGGGACTAGCGGACTCCTACAATGAGCAGTTCTTC.

This clonotype occurred a few times. The chain links TRBV2 to TRBJ1-1; a possible D gene is TRBD1 (6 bases). Trimming took off 4 bases at V and 1 base at J, with 10 bases between the two ends. CDR1 and CDR2 (germline): SNHLY, FYNNEI. CDR3 length: 14 amino acids. CDR3 residues: CASSAQQGNTEAFF. CDR3 in DNA: TGTGCCAGCAGTGCCCAACAGGGGAACACTGAAGCTTTCTTT.

V gene TRBV29-1 combines with J gene TRBJ2-6; D is ambiguous. This CDR3 region has 11 residues. Germline CDR1 is SQVTM and CDR2 is ANQGSEA. V was pared by 6 bases and J by 3 bases, with 3 bases between. CDR3 region: CSVFGANVLTF. Here the CDR3 DNA reads TGCAGCGTCTTTGGGGCCAACGTCCTGACTTTC.

The V call is TRBV20-1, the J call TRBJ2-7, with a possible D match to TRBD2 (6 bases). The V gene lost 5 bases and the J gene lost 2 bases, with 13 bases spanning the gap. CDR1 and CDR2 (germline): DFQATT, SNEGSKA (reference sequence). This CDR3 comprises 13 residues. Here the CDR3 reads CSARGGATYEQYF. The CDR3 DNA reads TGCAGTGCTCGCGGCGGGGCTACCTACGAGCAGTACTTC.